This is a list of T cell receptor beta chains from one sample in a study of response to subunit inactivated influenza vaccine. TCRdb processed the RT-PCR reads anew with MiXCR; each CDR3 protein has one entry. The table has a few hundred thousand distinct CDR3 sequences, about 11% seen once; the top ten hold 8% to 13%. Separately, the same data were catalogued under a study of T cells expressing NK-cell markers.

The specimen comprised PBMCs from blood, sampled on the day of vaccination. Receptor source: a man aged 45-60 years who received an inactivated influenza vaccine. CDR3s include the opening cysteine and the closing phenylalanine or tryptophan. A D gene is named only where the DNA matches it firmly. Size is stated for part of the rows, as once, few or many counts, or as a class when the clone is expanded.

>TRBD2|TRBJ2-5|TRBV11-2|-
CASSLVVSGPFGETQYF
TGTGCCAGCAGCTTAGTGGTTAGCGGGCCGTTTGGAGAGACCCAGTACTTC
>-|TRBJ1-4|TRBV14|many
CASSKNPTDTVSKLFF
TGTGCCAGCAGCAAAAATCCGACGGATACGGTCTCTAAACTGTTTTTT
>TRBD2|TRBJ2-5|TRBV6-6|many
CASSVTSETQYF
TGTGCCAGCAGTGTGACTAGCGAGACCCAGTACTTC
>-|TRBJ1-1|TRBV19|many
CASQSGEVNTEAFF
TGTGCCAGTCAATCTGGGGAGGTGAACACTGAAGCTTTCTTT
>-|TRBJ2-5|TRBV12-3/TRBV12-4|few
CASSLGGTRGETQYF
TGTGCCAGCAGTTTAGGGGGTACTCGGGGAGAGACCCAGTACTTC
>-|TRBJ2-7|TRBV12-3/TRBV12-4|many
CASSFGQTYEQYF
TGTGCCAGCAGCTTCGGACAGACCTACGAGCAGTACTTC
>TRBD1|TRBJ1-5|TRBV20-1|-
CSARGPGVAQPQHF
TGCAGTGCGAGGGGGCCAGGGGTGGCTCAGCCCCAGCATTTT
>-|TRBJ2-3|TRBV5-6|many
CASSLSYTDTQYF
TGTGCCAGCAGCTTGTCTTACACAGATACGCAGTATTTT
>TRBD1|TRBJ1-5|TRBV12-3/TRBV12-4|many
CASSRRGRDQPQHF
TGTGCCAGCAGTCGTAGGGGGCGCGATCAGCCCCAGCATTTT
>-|TRBJ1-4|TRBV5-1|few
CASSFQGLNEKLFF
TGCGCCAGCAGCTTCCAGGGCTTGAATGAAAAACTGTTTTTT
>-|TRBJ1-2|TRBV4-1|many
CASSGDGNYGYTF
TGCGCCAGCAGCGGGGACGGTAACTATGGCTACACCTTC
>TRBD2|TRBJ2-3|TRBV10-3|few
CAINRGADTQYF
TGTGCCATCAACCGGGGGGCAGATACGCAGTATTTT
>TRBD1|TRBJ2-7|TRBV27|many
CASSSTGNEQYF
TGTGCCAGCAGTTCGACAGGGAACGAGCAGTACTTC
>TRBD2|TRBJ2-5|TRBV7-6|-
CASSFGPSGREETQYF
TGTGCCAGCAGCTTTGGTCCGAGCGGGAGGGAAGAGACCCAGTACTTC
>-|TRBJ1-6|TRBV7-2|-
CASSLRQENSPLHF
TGTGCCAGCAGCTTACGACAGGAGAACTCACCCCTCCACTTT
>-|TRBJ2-4|TRBV20-1|many
CSARDLSGRLNIQYF
TGCAGTGCTAGAGATTTATCGGGGAGGTTAAACATTCAGTACTTC
>TRBD1|TRBJ2-7|TRBV5-1|many
CASSQTGDEQYF
TGCGCCAGCAGCCAGACAGGGGACGAGCAGTACTTC
>-|TRBJ2-3|TRBV7-2|few
CASSLAQGRGVTDTQYF
TGTGCCAGCAGCTTAGCGCAGGGCAGGGGGGTCACAGATACGCAGTATTTT
>-|TRBJ2-7|TRBV7-9|-
CASSPRYRDEQYF
TGTGCCAGCAGCCCTCGTTACAGGGACGAGCAGTACTTC
>TRBD2|TRBJ2-1|TRBV7-2|-
CASSRSGTSGNEQFF
TGTGCCAGCAGCCGATCCGGGACTAGCGGGAATGAGCAGTTCTTC
>-|TRBJ2-3|TRBV2|-
CASSENPTGSYTDTQYF
TGTGCCAGCAGTGAAAATCCGACTGGTAGTTACACAGATACGCAGTATTTT
>-|TRBJ2-3|TRBV14|-
CASRLSSTDTQYF
TGTGCCAGCAGGCTCAGTAGCACAGATACGCAGTATTTT
>-|TRBJ1-5|TRBV4-1|few
CASSPKPGYSNQPQHF
TGCGCCAGCAGCCCAAAGCCGGGTTATAGCAATCAGCCCCAGCATTTT
>TRBD1|TRBJ2-7|TRBV12-3/TRBV12-4|-
CASRQTGGTSYEQYF
TGTGCCAGCAGGCAGACAGGGGGTACTTCCTACGAGCAGTACTTC
>-|TRBJ1-2|TRBV6-2/TRBV6-3|-
CASSLPEAGNYGYTF
TGTGCCAGCAGTTTACCTGAGGCGGGGAACTATGGCTACACCTTC
>-|TRBJ1-1|TRBV12-3/TRBV12-4|many
CASSLGGLTATEAFF
TGTGCCAGCAGTTTAGGGGGGCTTACAGCCACTGAAGCTTTCTTT
>-|TRBJ2-2|TRBV28|many
CASSLEKVGNTGELFF
TGTGCCAGCAGTTTAGAGAAGGTGGGGAACACCGGGGAGCTGTTTTTT
>-|TRBJ2-7|TRBV7-9|-
CASSFADSLYGQYF
TGTGCCAGCAGCTTTGCGGACTCCCTCTACGGGCAGTACTTC
>-|TRBJ1-2|TRBV7-8|-
CASSFVNNYGYTF
TGTGCCAGCAGCTTCGTAAACAACTATGGCTACACCTTC
>TRBD1|TRBJ2-7|TRBV28|-
CASSQIGQGSSYEQYF
TGTGCCAGCAGCCAAATCGGACAGGGTAGCTCCTACGAGCAGTACTTC
>-|TRBJ2-3|TRBV5-1|few
CASFLRGGADTQYF
TGCGCCAGCTTTCTCAGGGGGGGTGCAGATACGCAGTATTTT
>TRBD2|TRBJ2-7|TRBV9|few
CASSVDPKRDGEQYF
TGTGCCAGCAGCGTAGACCCTAAGCGGGATGGGGAGCAGTACTTC
>-|TRBJ1-2|TRBV7-9|-
CASSLAGPSNYGYTF
TGTGCCAGCAGCTTAGCAGGGCCGTCTAACTATGGCTACACCTTC
>TRBD2|TRBJ2-3|TRBV12-3/TRBV12-4|-
CASSLWGLARRSDTQYF
TGTGCCAGCAGTCTGTGGGGACTAGCGAGACGGTCAGATACGCAGTATTTT
>-|TRBJ2-5|TRBV20-1|-
CSAQKWEKETQYF
TGCAGTGCGCAGAAGTGGGAAAAAGAGACCCAGTACTTC
>-|TRBJ1-1|TRBV7-2|many
CASSTGTYTEAFF
TGTGCCAGCAGTACAGGGACCTACACTGAAGCTTTCTTT
>-|TRBJ2-7|TRBV7-2|-
CASSLMAERPPYEQYF
TGTGCCAGCAGCTTAATGGCCGAACGCCCCCCCTACGAGCAGTACTTC
>-|TRBJ2-3|TRBV4-2|-
CASSQGGSGTDTQYF
TGTGCCAGCAGCCAAGGTGGGAGCGGCACAGATACGCAGTATTTT
>-|TRBJ2-1|TRBV7-2|-
CASSLDLRDTQFF
TGTGCCAGCAGCTTAGATCTCAGGGACACGCAGTTCTTC
>TRBD2|TRBJ2-3|TRBV3-1|many
CASSTGWASGSDTQYF
TGTGCCAGCAGCACTGGCTGGGCTAGCGGGAGCGATACGCAGTATTTT
>-|TRBJ2-7|TRBV7-9|few
CASSPPWERVYEQYF
TGTGCCAGCAGCCCCCCCTGGGAGAGAGTTTACGAGCAGTACTTC
>-|TRBJ2-7|TRBV6-2/TRBV6-3|few
CASARGRRRTYEQYF
TGTGCCAGCGCCCGGGGCAGGAGGAGGACCTACGAGCAGTACTTC
>-|TRBJ2-5|TRBV7-7|-
CASSLTGFGGRETQYF
TGTGCTAGCAGCTTAACGGGATTTGGGGGGAGAGAGACCCAGTACTTC